This TCR beta chain was sequenced for a study of regulatory T cells in long-lasting Graves disease. Noted time point: newly diagnosed GD, antithyroid drugs for less than 3 months. The TCR library was made from RNA extracted from PBMCs. Through Arm-PCR of CDR3 regions and iRepertoire HTBI primers, TCR beta libraries were built. In TCRdb, the multiplex PCR reads were re-called with MiXCR into one record per CDR3 protein. This table has about 470,000 distinct CDR3 sequences, around 16% appearing once. This clonotype showed up many times. The CDR3 extends over 10 amino acids. Germline-derived CDR1 and CDR2 are DFQATT and SNEGSKA (reference sequence). V lost 1 base, J lost 7 bases, and 5 bases lay in between. The same data also went into a second study, on T cells in Graves' hyperthyroidism and ophthalmopathy.

Material: peripheral blood mononuclear cells (PBMCs), obtained at new diagnosis, from a patient treated with antithyroid drugs. The chain employs TRBV20-1 and TRBJ2-7, with D possibly being TRBD2 (5 bases). The origin of this receptor is a man in his forties or fifties with Graves disease. The CDR3 coding sequence is TGCAGTGCTAGAGCGGGGGAGCAGTACTTC. Translation gives CSARAGEQYF.